This TCR beta chain was documented in a study of glioma-infiltrating T cells after dendritic cell vaccination. Sequencing was performed with immunoSEQ multiplex PCR; in TCRdb, only in-frame clones are kept and a portion is missing. The sample comprises 95,000 to 110,000 clones, roughly 79% of which are singletons, and less than 15% rests with the top ten. The sequencing here drew on blood, taken before dendritic cell vaccination. The receptor comes from a human donor with glioblastoma.

The CDR3 reads CASSLARTGGDQPQHF. CDR3 sequence (DNA): TGTGCCAGCAGCTTAGCCCGGACAGGGGGGGATCAGCCCCAGCATTTT. The rearrangement uses TRBV7-2 and TRBJ1-5; TRBD1 aligns across 10 bases. The V gene's germline CDR1 is SGHTA and CDR2 FQGNSA. The CDR3 loop spans 16 amino acids. Losses at the gene ends were 0 bases for V and 5 bases for J; bases not matched to a gene: 4.